A selection of T cell receptor beta chains follows, all from one sample in a study of cytotoxic CD8 clonotypes in ibrutinib-treated CLL. Sequencing was performed with immunoSEQ multiplex PCR; in TCRdb, only in-frame clones are kept and a portion is missing. The table includes 130,000 or so clones, 75% to 85% detected once. This specimen was PBMCs, taken after 12 months of ibrutinib treatment. These receptors were obtained from a human donor with chronic lymphocytic leukemia. Both conserved end residues are part of each CDR3. D genes are given only for firm matches. The size field is filled for only some rows; it gives once, few, many or a size class.

.,TRBJ2-1,15,TRBV7-9,TRBD2,CASSATSGRAAEQFF,TGTGCCAGCAGCGCCACTAGCGGGAGGGCCGCCGAGCAGTTCTTC
.,TRBJ1-5,14,TRBV6-1,.,CASSERPDNQPQHF,TGTGCCAGCAGTGAACGGCCAGATAATCAGCCCCAGCATTTT
.,TRBJ2-3,17,TRBV11-2,TRBD2,CASSPRLAGVISDTQYF,TGTGCCAGCAGCCCGCGACTAGCGGGAGTTATCTCAGATACGCAGTATTTT
.,TRBJ2-1,14,TRBV29-1,.,CSAEGHRGGFEQFF,TGCAGCGCCGAGGGGCACAGGGGGGGATTTGAGCAGTTCTTC
.,TRBJ2-6,15,TRBV30,.,CATDWVGAGANVLTF,TGTGCGACGGATTGGGTGGGCGCTGGGGCCAACGTCCTGACTTTC
.,TRBJ1-2,13,TRBV2,.,CASTEGTFYGYTF,TGTGCCAGCACCGAAGGGACATTTTATGGCTACACCTTC
once,TRBJ1-4,15,TRBV5-1,.,CASSLALDSYEKLFF,TGCGCCAGCAGCTTGGCCCTCGACAGTTATGAAAAACTGTTTTTT
.,TRBJ2-3,13,TRBV6-1,TRBD2,CAIRAGGTDTQYF,TGTGCCATCCGGGCGGGAGGCACAGATACGCAGTATTTT
.,TRBJ2-3,15,TRBV18,.,CASSPQVAGSDTQYF,TGTGCCAGCTCACCACAAGTGGCAGGGTCAGATACGCAGTATTTT
few,TRBJ1-5,14,TRBV4-1,.,CASSHQNSNQPQHF,TGCGCCAGCAGCCATCAGAATAGCAATCAGCCCCAGCATTTT
.,TRBJ1-1,16,TRBV6-5,.,CASSFRRDSLNTEAFF,TGTGCCAGCAGTTTTCGGCGGGACTCCTTGAACACTGAAGCTTTCTTT
.,TRBJ2-7,14,TRBV21-1,.,CASSKLDKSYEQYF,TGTGCCAGCAGCAAACTTGACAAGTCCTACGAGCAGTACTTC
.,TRBJ2-2,16,TRBV5-4,.,CASSLVVTSYAGELFF,TGTGCCAGCAGCTTGGTTGTGACTAGTTATGCCGGGGAGCTGTTTTTT
.,TRBJ2-2,15,TRBV5-1,.,CASSLDFINTGELFF,TGCGCCAGCAGCTTGGACTTCATCAACACCGGGGAGCTGTTTTTT
.,TRBJ1-1,14,TRBV7-6,TRBD1,CASSLVGGDSEAFF,TGTGCCAGCAGCTTAGTAGGGGGGGACAGCGAAGCTTTCTTT
.,TRBJ2-5,16,TRBV4-2,.,CASSQARVGLVETQYF,TGTGCCAGCAGCCAAGCTCGGGTCGGTCTGGTGGAGACCCAGTACTTC
.,TRBJ2-7,13,TRBV7-8,.,CASSLDGNLEQYF,TGTGCCAGCAGCTTAGACGGGAATCTCGAGCAGTACTTC
.,TRBJ1-2,13,TRBV6-5,.,CASSYRQLYGYTF,TGTGCCAGCAGTTACCGACAGTTATATGGCTACACCTTC
.,TRBJ1-3,13,TRBV7-9,.,CASSLGSGNTIYF,TGTGCCAGCAGCTTAGGGAGTGGAAACACCATATATTTT
medium-sized,TRBJ2-2,14,TRBV25-1,TRBD1,CASSGQGDTGELFF,TGTGCCAGCAGTGGACAGGGGGACACCGGGGAGCTGTTTTTT
.,TRBJ2-1,16,TRBV7-2,TRBD2,CASRPAGGISYNEQFF,TGTGCCAGCAGACCAGCGGGGGGCATCTCCTACAATGAGCAGTTCTTC
.,TRBJ2-7,14,TRBV4-2,.,CASSQSQLSYEQYF,TGTGCCAGCAGCCAATCACAGCTCTCCTACGAGCAGTACTTC
.,TRBJ1-1,12,TRBV6-1,TRBD1,CASKDRDTEAFF,TGTGCCAGCAAGGACAGGGACACTGAAGCTTTCTTT
.,TRBJ2-1,13,TRBV9,TRBD1,CASSVGGQNEQFF,TGTGCCAGCAGCGTAGGGGGACAGAATGAGCAGTTCTTC
.,TRBJ2-1,19,TRBV6-1,TRBD2,CASREWLAGGPQEKNEQFF,TGTGCCAGCAGGGAATGGCTAGCGGGAGGGCCCCAAGAGAAGAATGAGCAGTTCTTC
.,TRBJ1-2,16,TRBV9,.,CASSVRPTGQIYGYTF,TGTGCCAGCAGCGTGAGACCTACGGGACAAATCTATGGCTACACCTTC
.,TRBJ2-5,15,TRBV30,TRBD2,CAWSVGSGGGETQYF,TGTGCCTGGAGTGTTGGGTCGGGAGGGGGAGAGACCCAGTACTTC
.,TRBJ1-5,14,TRBV4-1,.,CASSHIHSNQPQHF,TGCGCCAGCAGCCATATCCATAGCAATCAGCCCCAGCATTTT
.,TRBJ1-1,13,TRBV29-1,TRBD1,CSVWTGTYTEAFF,TGCAGCGTTTGGACAGGAACATACACTGAAGCTTTCTTT
few,TRBJ1-5,11,TRBV30,.,CAKARAQPQHF,TGTGCTAAAGCCAGGGCTCAGCCCCAGCATTTT
.,TRBJ1-1,16,TRBV4-2,.,CASSQDLGRPGLRRGF,TGTGCCAGCAGCCAAGATCTTGGACGCCCGGGACTCAGACGAGGGTTT
.,TRBJ2-7,15,TRBV5-1,TRBD1,CASSLEGQGGYEQYF,TGCGCCAGCAGCTTGGAGGGACAGGGAGGCTACGAGCAGTACTTC
.,TRBJ1-1,17,TRBV7-9,TRBD1,CASSLVPGQGATTEAFF,TGTGCCAGCAGCTTAGTTCCGGGACAGGGGGCGACCACTGAAGCTTTCTTT
.,TRBJ2-5,17,TRBV5-1,TRBD1,CASSLDPPGTGRETQYF,TGCGCCAGCAGCTTGGACCCCCCTGGGACAGGGAGAGAGACCCAGTACTTC
.,TRBJ2-2,11,TRBV6-9,.,CATGRAGELFF,TGTGCCACCGGCCGGGCCGGGGAGCTGTTTTTT
few,TRBJ2-5,15,TRBV7-9,.,CASSGPPTVQETQYF,TGTGCCAGCAGCGGACCGCCTACGGTTCAAGAGACCCAGTACTTC
.,TRBJ2-7,16,TRBV11-1,TRBD2,CASSPGTSGTSYEQYF,TGTGCCAGCAGCCCAGGGACTAGCGGGACCTCCTACGAGCAGTACTTC
.,TRBJ1-5,12,TRBV7-2,.,CASSLVAQPQHF,TGTGCCAGCAGCTTAGTTGCTCAGCCCCAGCATTTT
few,TRBJ2-7,14,TRBV10-3,TRBD1,CAISTGTGFYEQYF,TGTGCCATCAGTACCGGGACAGGGTTTTACGAGCAGTACTTC
once,TRBJ2-2,18,TRBV4-1,TRBD2,CASSQFPLREGQSGELFF,TGCGCCAGCAGCCAATTTCCGTTGCGGGAGGGCCAGTCCGGGGAGCTGTTTTTT
.,TRBJ2-1,15,TRBV2,TRBD1,CASSEQGVSYNEQFF,TGTGCCAGCAGTGAACAGGGGGTCTCCTACAATGAGCAGTTCTTC
.,TRBJ2-1,15,TRBV7-9,TRBD2,CASRLGLAGYNEQFF,TGTGCCAGCAGATTGGGACTAGCGGGATACAATGAGCAGTTCTTC
.,TRBJ2-7,14,TRBV6-1,.,CASSGLPGSYEQYF,TGTGCCAGCAGTGGACTTCCAGGGTCCTACGAGCAGTACTTC
once,TRBJ2-2,16,TRBV5-1,.,CASSLEGSGNTGELFF,TGCGCCAGCAGCTTGGAGGGTAGCGGGAACACCGGGGAGCTGTTTTTT
.,TRBJ1-5,13,TRBV6-1,.,CASSVSGNQPQHF,TGTGCCAGCAGTGTATCTGGCAATCAGCCCCAGCATTTT
.,TRBJ1-1,14,TRBV30,TRBD1,CAWGVRDRAMRAFF,TGTGCCTGGGGGGTAAGAGACAGGGCGATGAGAGCTTTCTTT
.,TRBJ2-3,16,TRBV5-1,TRBD2,CASSLSLAGVIDTQYF,TGCGCCAGCAGCTTGTCACTAGCGGGAGTAATAGATACGCAGTATTTT
.,TRBJ2-7,15,TRBV18,TRBD2,CASSPIAGAIYEQYF,TGTGCCAGCTCCCCAATAGCGGGAGCCATCTACGAGCAGTACTTC
.,TRBJ2-7,14,TRBV4-1,.,CASSPRDTNYEQYF,TGCGCCAGCAGCCCCCGGGACACCAACTACGAGCAGTACTTC
.,TRBJ2-1,13,TRBV6-5,TRBD2,CASSSVAGNEQFF,TGTGCCAGCAGCAGCGTAGCGGGCAATGAGCAGTTCTTC
.,TRBJ2-5,18,TRBV5-4,TRBD2,CASSSRLAGGRYQETQYF,TGTGCCAGCAGCTCAAGACTAGCGGGAGGGAGGTACCAAGAGACCCAGTACTTC
.,TRBJ1-2,12,TRBV29-1,.,CSLRRLNYGYTF,TGCAGCTTACGGAGACTCAACTATGGCTACACCTTC
.,TRBJ2-2,16,TRBV18,TRBD1,CASSPSGTAITGELFF,TGTGCCAGCTCACCATCCGGGACAGCAATCACCGGGGAGCTGTTTTTT
.,TRBJ2-1,14,TRBV4-2,.,CASSQVFLKNEQFF,TGTGCCAGCAGCCAAGTCTTCCTGAAGAATGAGCAGTTCTTC
.,TRBJ2-7,13,TRBV18,.,CASSPQGSREQYF,TGTGCCAGCTCACCCCAGGGTAGTCGGGAGCAGTACTTC